These 22 T cell receptor beta chains were all obtained from the same sample, sequenced in a study of blood T cell repertoires in COVID-19. TCRdb's table, derived via immunoSEQ multiplex PCR, lists solely in-frame clones and lacks some. The sample contains approximately 260,000 clones, around 90% of which appear only once. Sequenced material: peripheral blood. The origin of the receptors is a woman aged 70 to 79 with COVID-19, enrolled during active disease.

This clone was recorded only once. The chain combines TRBV9 with TRBJ1-3; possibly TRBD1 for D (5 bases). V lost 2 bases and J 0 bases, leaving 12 bases between the germline ends. The CDR3 has 16 residues. Germline V gives CDR1 SGDLS, CDR2 YYNGEE. The CDR3 nucleotides are TGTGCCAGCAGCGTTGTCCCAGACAGCTCTGGAAACACCATATATTTT. Protein sequence: CASSVVPDSSGNTIYF.

In its sample, this clone was seen a few times. This chain joins TRBV20-1 and TRBJ1-2; 8 positions agree with TRBD1. Germline V gene sequence: CDR1 DFQATT, CDR2 SNEGSKA (reference sequence). CDR3 length equals 9 residues. The CDR3 is CRQGDGYTF. The CDR3 DNA is TGCAGACAGGGGGATGGCTACACCTTC.

The chain couples TRBV7-9 to TRBJ2-7, with D uncertain. The length of the CDR3 is 15 residues. Trimming stripped 0 bases from V and 3 bases from J, with 12 bases between. Germline V gene data show CDR1 as SEHNR and CDR2 as FQNEAQ (reference sequence). CDR3 nucleotide sequence: TGTGCCAGCAGCTTAGCGCTAGTAATGAGCTACGAGCAGTACTTC. Its protein product is CASSLALVMSYEQYF.

The chain recombines TRBV15 with TRBJ1-2; no clear D gene. CDR3 length: 13 amino acids. Germline V gene sequence: CDR1 LNHNV, CDR2 YYDKDF (reference sequence). V was clipped by 1 base and J by 4 bases, with 7 bases between them. This chain's CDR3 is CATSRVGGYGYTF. Here the CDR3 DNA reads TGTGCCACCAGCAGAGTCGGAGGCTATGGCTACACCTTC. Combining the CDR3 with reference TRBV15 and TRBJ1-2 gives the whole variable domain DAMVIQNPRYQVTQFGKPVTLSCSQTLNHNVMYWYQQKSSQAPKLLFHYYDKDFNNEADTPDNFQSRRPNTSFCFLDIRSPGLGDTAMYLCATSRVGGYGYTFGSGTRLTVV.

The chain carries TRBV7-9 and TRBJ2-7; 8 bases agree with TRBD2. CDR3 length: 14 amino acids. CDR1 and CDR2 (germline): SEHNR, FQNEAQ (reference sequence). V trimming: 6 bases; J trimming: 2 bases; junction bases outside the gene matches: 6. CDR3 in amino acids: CASRGSGTTYEQYF. The CDR3 DNA is TGTGCCAGCAGGGGTAGCGGGACGACCTACGAGCAGTACTTC.

The rearrangement uses TRBV15 and TRBJ1-5, with a tentative D call TRBD1 (5 bases). V was trimmed by 5 bases and J by 4 bases, leaving 9 bases between them. Germline V gene data show CDR1 as LNHNV and CDR2 as YYDKDF (reference sequence). The length of the CDR3 is 13 residues. The CDR3 reads CATSLAGNQPQHF. The CDR3 region has the DNA TGTGCCACCAGCCTGGCAGGGAATCAGCCCCAGCATTTT. The full variable domain, rest sourced from reference TRBV15 and TRBJ1-5, is DAMVIQNPRYQVTQFGKPVTLSCSQTLNHNVMYWYQQKSSQAPKLLFHYYDKDFNNEADTPDNFQSRRPNTSFCFLDIRSPGLGDTAMYLCATSLAGNQPQHFGDGTRLSIL.

The V call is TRBV13, the J call TRBJ2-1; TRBD2 matches 7 bases. The junction had 4 bases not matched to a gene; V was cut back by 4 bases and J by 4 bases. The CDR3 has 14 amino acids. The germline gives CDR1 PRHDT, CDR2 FYEKMQ (reference sequence). CDR3 residues: CASSSGLDYNEQFF. The CDR3 DNA reads TGTGCCAGCAGCTCAGGACTAGATTACAATGAGCAGTTCTTC.

V is TRBV19 and J is TRBJ1-4; unclear D gene. CDR1 is LNHDA, CDR2 SQIVND, per germline (reference sequence). V was shortened by 4 bases and J by 7 bases, with 7 bases between the two germline ends. This CDR3 has 12 residues. Written as DNA, the CDR3 is TGTGCCAGTAGTACTTTTCCTGAAAAACTGTTTTTT. This codes for CASSTFPEKLFF.

The chain has TRBV5-4 and TRBJ1-6; 9 bases agree with TRBD1. The V segment lost 0 bases and the J segment 10 bases; nucleotides outside the gene matches: 5. The CDR3 runs 15 residues. Germline V gives CDR1 SGHNT, CDR2 YYREEE (reference sequence). CDR3 DNA sequence: TGTGCCAGCAGCTTGGTGGGACAGGGTTACTCACCCCTCCACTTT. It encodes CASSLVGQGYSPLHF.

The genes are TRBV27 and TRBJ1-1; D is possibly TRBD1 (6 bases). CDR3 length equals 15 residues. CDR1 is MNHEY, CDR2 SMNVEV, per germline (reference sequence). V was trimmed by 7 bases and J by 0 bases, leaving 15 bases between them. The CDR3 nucleotides read TGTGCCAGCACCCTACACGGACAGATGAACACTGAAGCTTTCTTT. Protein sequence: CASTLHGQMNTEAFF.

The chain employs TRBV28 and TRBJ1-2, with a possible D match to TRBD1 (5 bases). The V gene's germline CDR1 is MDHEN and CDR2 SYDVKM. Trimming removed 7 bases at V and 6 bases at J, with 18 bases between. The CDR3 totals 14 residues. The CDR3 DNA reads as TGTGCCAGCACCTTGGGGCAGCCGAGGAATGGCTACACCTTC. Translation: CASTLGQPRNGYTF.

This chain joins TRBV14 and TRBJ1-2; D remains ambiguous. V lost 0 bases, J lost 3 bases, and 11 bases lay in between. The CDR3 sequence is 15 residues long. CDR1 and CDR2 from the germline V gene are SGHDN and FVKESK. CDR3 sequence reads: CASSQDREAYYGYTF. The CDR3, as DNA: TGTGCCAGCAGCCAAGATCGAGAGGCCTACTATGGCTACACCTTC.

J is TRBJ2-7 and V is TRBV7-2; TRBD2 matches 10 bases. CDR1 is SGHTA and CDR2 is FQGNSA in the germline V gene. Trimming removed 6 bases from V and 1 base from J; junction bases left unmatched: 6. The CDR3 runs to 15 residues. The CDR3 is CASRTSGLGSYEQYF. The CDR3 coding sequence is TGTGCCAGCAGGACTAGCGGGTTGGGTTCCTACGAGCAGTACTTC. Using reference TRBV7-2 and TRBJ2-7 for the parts outside the CDR3, the full variable domain is GAGVSQSPSNKVTEKGKDVELRCDPISGHTALYWYRQSLGQGLEFLIYFQGNSAPDKSGLPSDRFSAERTGGSVSTLTIQRTQQEDSAVYLCASRTSGLGSYEQYFGPGTRLTVT.

The rearrangement joins TRBV13 to TRBJ2-1; TRBD2 matches 10 bases. Looked up from germline, CDR1 is PRHDT and CDR2 is FYEKMQ (reference sequence). V lost 5 bases and J lost 5; bases outside the gene matches: 12. The CDR3 sequence is 17 residues long. CDR3 in amino acids: CASSIPGLAEGHNEQFF. DNA of the CDR3: TGTGCCAGCAGCATCCCCGGACTAGCGGAGGGACACAATGAGCAGTTCTTC.

This chain links TRBV25-1 with TRBJ1-4; D unclear. The CDR3 covers 15 residues. Trimming left V 4 bases short and J 7 bases short, with 16 bases between. Germline V gene sequence: CDR1 MGHDK, CDR2 SYGVNS. This CDR3 reads CASSAPERLGEKLFF. As DNA, the CDR3 is TGTGCCAGCAGTGCCCCCGAGAGGTTAGGTGAAAAACTGTTTTTT.

V and J are TRBV19 and TRBJ1-5; D possibly corresponds to TRBD1 (5 bases). Germline CDR1 LNHDA, CDR2 SQIVND (reference sequence). The length of the CDR3 is 14 residues. V was clipped by 11 bases and J by 4 bases, with 18 bases between them. For the CDR3, the DNA is TGTGCCGGGGGGGAGGCAGGGAGGAATCAGCCCCAGCATTTT. It is translated as CAGGEAGRNQPQHF. Full variable domain (outside the CDR3, taken from reference TRBV19 and TRBJ1-5): DGGITQSPKYLFRKEGQNVTLSCEQNLNHDAMYWYRQDPGQGLRLIYYSQIVNDFQKGDIAEGYSVSREKKESFPLTVTSAQKNPTAFYLCAGGEAGRNQPQHFGDGTRLSIL.

The chain is built from TRBV6-5 and TRBJ1-1; 7 positions match TRBD1. The V and J ends lost 4 bases and 12 bases, in that order; junction bases with no gene match: 8. Germline V lookup: CDR1 MNHEY, CDR2 SVGAGI. The CDR3 length is 12 residues. The CDR3 nucleotides are TGTGCCAGCAGTTTACTAGGACAGGAAACTTTCTTT. As protein: CASSLLGQETFF.

In this sample, this clone turned up once. The genes are TRBV19 and TRBJ2-3; no reliable D call. This CDR3 spans 14 amino acids. Germline lookup yields CDR1 LNHDA and CDR2 SQIVND (reference sequence). Trimming removed 3 bases from V and 0 bases from J, with 7 bases in between. CDR3: CASSILGSTDTQYF. Here the CDR3 DNA reads TGTGCCAGTAGTATCCTCGGGAGCACAGATACGCAGTATTTT.

This chain connects TRBV19 to TRBJ1-3; D unclear. V gave up 3 bases and J gave up 7 bases, with 4 bases separating them. Per germline, CDR1 LNHDA and CDR2 SQIVND (reference sequence). This CDR3 region has 11 residues. The CDR3 region has the DNA TGTGCCAGTAGTATTATCAACACCATATATTTT. Its protein product is CASSIINTIYF.

The V gene is TRBV19, the J gene TRBJ2-6, with D possibly TRBD1 on 6 matching bases. Per the germline V gene, CDR1 is LNHDA and CDR2 is SQIVND (reference sequence). The V and J ends lost 6 bases and 2 bases respectively, with 11 bases between them. This CDR3 has 15 residues. In DNA, the CDR3 is TGTGCCAGTAGGCAACAGGGAGCTGGGGCCAACGTCCTGACTTTC. Its protein product is CASRQQGAGANVLTF.

The chain links TRBV9 to TRBJ1-2; no definite D call. Germline V gene lookup returns CDR1 SGDLS and CDR2 YYNGEE. The germline V and J ends were trimmed by 4 bases and 4 bases, with 17 bases remaining between them. CDR3 length: 15 residues. The DNA for the CDR3 is TGTGCCAGCAGCTCTTTCTCTGCCGTTAGCTATGGCTACACCTTC. Encoded protein: CASSSFSAVSYGYTF.

V and J are TRBV29-1 and TRBJ1-2; perhaps TRBD1 as D (6 bases). V was pared by 5 bases and J by 8 bases, with 24 bases between. This CDR3 spans 15 amino acids. The V gene's germline CDR1 is SQVTM and CDR2 ANQGSEA. The CDR3 DNA sequence: TGCAGCGTTTCCCCCCACGACAGGCCGGCGGAGGGCTACACCTTC. Translation: CSVSPHDRPAEGYTF.